This TCR beta chain was sequenced for a study of T cell repertoires in cytomegalovirus infection. Turning to the study itself: Carrying CMV and the relevant HLA type showed in public TCR beta signatures.

Findings and caveats of the study: What dominated the ex vivo response were HLA-C-restricted CMV-specific TCR beta clonotypes.

Worth noting for this clonotype: The antigen remains undetermined.

MiXCR, run by TCRdb on the reads, gives a single entry per CDR3 protein. The data show 830,000 or so distinct CDR3 sequences, 30% to 35% seen once. Germline CDR1 and CDR2: SGHTA and FQGNSA. The CDR3 extends over 15 amino acids. Trimming at V came to 5 bases and at J to 8 bases, leaving 9 bases not matched to a gene. The sequenced sample was cultured CD8+ T cells from PBMCs, obtained from culture after CMV antigen stimulation. This receptor was obtained from a human donor in good health (CMV status not recorded). Some clones in this sample may be carry-over from other donors' samples. V and J are TRBV7-2 and TRBJ2-1; the match to TRBD2 covers 10 bases. CDR3 residues: CASSGSGGVVDEQFF. CDR3 sequence (DNA): TGTGCCAGCAGCGGAAGCGGGGGGGTGGTTGATGAGCAGTTCTTC.